This T cell receptor beta chain came from a study of shared clonotypes between healthy human individuals. Study at large: The plates for each donor numbered three CD4 naive, three CD4 memory, two CD8 naive and one CD8 memory. Study-wide points: Clonotype sharing across donors was expected to vary with sequencing depth. Among four donors, about 5% of naive CD4 clonotypes were found in common.

The protocol was immunoSEQ multiplex PCR, while the TCRdb copy is restricted to in-frame clones and leaves out a portion. The data hold fewer than 850,000 clones, with roughly 91% observed a single time. CDR1 is MGHRA, CDR2 YSYEKL, per germline. The CDR3 runs to 14 residues. V lost 0 bases to trimming and J lost 4 bases, with 9 bases between them. In regard to this clone: Its matching antigen is unknown.

Donors comprised only Caucasian adults living in Nashville, Tennessee. The source of this sequence is a young man in good health. Some clones in this sample may be carry-over from other donors' samples. The J gene is TRBJ1-2, the V gene TRBV4-1; D remains unclear. Sequenced material: memory CD8+ T cells from PBMCs. Subset described: CD45RO+ cells pooled with CCR7-negative TemRA cells. The CDR3 DNA reads as TGCGCCAGCAGCCAAGATTTGCAGGCCTATGGCTACACCTTC. Translated: CASSQDLQAYGYTF.